What follows describes a single TCR beta chain. Patients with autoimmune history or systemic immunosuppression were excluded. The source of the sample is a study of OX40 agonist ivuxolimab in advanced cancers. Study background: Therapy given before enrollment (anti-PD-1, anti-PD-L1 or anti-CTLA-4) was allowed, and 40% to 50% had some.

Clones were read by immunoSEQ multiplex PCR, and TCRdb kept only the in-frame ones, dropping some. The repertoire holds roughly 40,000 clones, with 70% to 90% as singletons. J was trimmed by 7 bases and V by 6 bases; bases with no gene match: 7. The V gene's germline CDR1 is MNHEY and CDR2 SMNVEV (reference sequence). This CDR3 is built from 13 residues. The sample was CD4+ or CD8+ T cells sorted from blood, taken in a trial of the OX40 agonist ivuxolimab. The chain combines TRBV27 with TRBJ2-7; 9 bases map to TRBD2. The receptor comes from an adult with an advanced solid tumor such as melanoma, head and neck, liver or kidney cancer. For the CDR3, the DNA is TGTGCCAGCAGGTCCGCGGGAGGGCTAGAGCAGTACTTC. This sequence encodes CASRSAGGLEQYF.